This is a list of T cell receptor beta chains from one sample in a study of T-cell memory formation after mild COVID-19. TCRdb called the 5' RACE reads again in MiXCR, with one record for every CDR3 protein. The sample yields about 150,000 distinct CDR3 sequences, roughly 24% seen once. The sequencing input was PBMCs or a T cell subset sorted from them (not recorded which). The receptor set was obtained from an adult woman who had mild COVID-19 (a few samples of this study predate the infection). Cell type and time point are not known. The CDR3 runs from the conserved cysteine through the conserved F or W. D genes are given only for firm matches. Not all rows give a size; the values are once, few, many and, for expanded clones, a class.

abundance	v_gene	j_gene	d_gene	CDR3aa	CDR3nt
few	TRBV4-1	TRBJ2-7	TRBD1	CASSRIQGYEQYF	TGCGCCAGCAGCCGCATACAGGGGTACGAGCAGTACTTC
few	TRBV3-1	TRBJ1-1	.	CASSQEGGALNTEAFF	TGTGCCAGCAGCCAAGAGGGAGGGGCCCTGAACACTGAAGCTTTCTTT
few	TRBV24-1	TRBJ1-5	.	CATSDSTGYPGGQPQHF	TGTGCCACCAGTGATTCCACAGGGTACCCCGGGGGACAGCCCCAGCATTTT
few	TRBV7-9	TRBJ1-3	.	CASSGQGNSGNTIYF	TGTGCCAGCAGCGGTCAGGGGAACTCTGGAAACACCATATATTTT
.	TRBV6-5	TRBJ2-1	.	CASGFSSAAYNEQFF	TGTGCCAGCGGGTTCTCTAGCGCAGCCTACAATGAGCAGTTCTTC
many	TRBV7-9	TRBJ2-3	.	CASSLARDTQYF	TGTGCCAGCAGCTTAGCTCGAGATACGCAGTATTTT
few	TRBV15	TRBJ1-1	.	CATTQYYNTEAFF	TGTGCCACCACCCAGTACTATAACACTGAAGCTTTCTTT
few	TRBV9	TRBJ2-5	TRBD1	CASSAGTGETQYF	TGTGCCAGCAGCGCCGGGACAGGAGAGACCCAGTACTTC
few	TRBV7-9	TRBJ1-1	.	CASSSQDHVAGYTEAFF	TGTGCCAGCAGCTCGCAAGACCACGTTGCAGGGTACACTGAAGCTTTCTTT
.	TRBV7-6	TRBJ2-2	TRBD2	CASSPLTSGETWDTGELFF	TGTGCCAGCAGCCCCTTGACTAGCGGGGAGACGTGGGACACCGGGGAGCTGTTTTTT
few	TRBV11-2	TRBJ2-7	TRBD1	CASSSGQGDFYEQYF	TGTGCCAGCAGCTCGGGACAGGGGGATTTCTACGAGCAGTACTTC
.	TRBV3-1	TRBJ2-1	TRBD2	CASSQEGLAGDEQFF	TGTGCCAGCAGCCAAGAGGGACTAGCTGGGGATGAGCAGTTCTTC
.	TRBV20-1	TRBJ1-1	.	CSAPIIGEAFF	TGCAGTGCCCCGATAATAGGGGAAGCTTTCTTT
.	TRBV2	TRBJ2-7	.	CASSGQASSYEQYF	TGTGCCAGCAGTGGACAGGCCAGCTCCTACGAGCAGTACTTC
.	TRBV3-1	TRBJ2-7	TRBD2	CASSQDGGGQGSYEQYF	TGTGCCAGCAGCCAAGATGGCGGGGGGCAAGGCTCCTACGAGCAGTACTTC